This TCR beta chain originates from a study of T cell responses to AZD1222 COVID-19 vaccine. This CDR3 spans 13 amino acids. Looked up from germline, CDR1 is MDHEN and CDR2 is SYDVKM. V lost 2 bases to trimming and J lost 9 bases; unmatched junction nucleotides: 3. Researchers grouped second doses given at about 4 or about 12 weeks into one pool. Concerning this clone itself: Its antigen is as yet unknown.

TCRdb keeps only in-frame clones here, not all; method: immunoSEQ multiplex PCR. This repertoire shows 100,000 to 140,000 clones, nearly 90% found once; its top ten account for approximately 4.8%. Study-wide points: With dominance at 160-218 and 743-854, vaccine-associated CD4 TCRs spanned spike. Donors were largely white British and mainly female; clonal diversity was possibly underestimated. Rises in breadth and depth of Spike-specific TCRs came after two AZD1222 doses.

The chain recombines TRBV28 with TRBJ2-1, with 8 nucleotides matching TRBD2. Sequences were derived from peripheral blood, sampled 28 days after the second AZD1222 dose. The TCR sequence derives from an adult who received the AZD1222 COVID-19 vaccine. As DNA, the CDR3 is TGTGCCAGCAGTTTAGGGACTAGTGGTGAGCAGTTCTTC. It codes for CASSLGTSGEQFF.